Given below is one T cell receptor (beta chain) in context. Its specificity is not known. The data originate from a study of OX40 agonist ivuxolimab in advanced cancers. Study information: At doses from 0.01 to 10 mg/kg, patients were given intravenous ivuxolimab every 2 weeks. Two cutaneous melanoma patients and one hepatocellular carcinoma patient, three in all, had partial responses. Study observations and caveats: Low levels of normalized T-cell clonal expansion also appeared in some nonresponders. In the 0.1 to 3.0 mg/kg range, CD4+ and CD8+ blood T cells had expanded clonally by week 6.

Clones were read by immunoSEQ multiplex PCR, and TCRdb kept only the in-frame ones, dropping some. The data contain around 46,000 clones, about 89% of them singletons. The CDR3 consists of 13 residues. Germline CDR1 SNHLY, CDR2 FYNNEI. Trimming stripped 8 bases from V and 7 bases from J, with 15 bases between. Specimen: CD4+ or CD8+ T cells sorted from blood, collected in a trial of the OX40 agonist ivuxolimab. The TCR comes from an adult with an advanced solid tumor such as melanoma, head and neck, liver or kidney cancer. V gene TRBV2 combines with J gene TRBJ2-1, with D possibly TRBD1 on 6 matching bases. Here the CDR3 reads CASGQGSRNEQFF. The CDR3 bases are TGTGCCAGCGGGCAGGGGAGTAGGAATGAGCAGTTCTTC. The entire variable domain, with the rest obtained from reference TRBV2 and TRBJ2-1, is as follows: EPEVTQTPSHQVTQMGQEVILRCVPISNHLYFYWYRQILGQKVEFLVSFYNNEISEKSEIFDDQFSVERPDGSNFTLKIRSTKLEDSAMYFCASGQGSRNEQFFGPGTRLTVL.